This entry lists 6 T cell receptor beta chains sequenced from one sample in a study of read filtering for tumor transcriptome and immune sequencing. This library used around 400 ng RNA and molecular barcoded adaptors spanning alpha/delta and beta/gamma chains. Each CDR3 protein gets one entry after TCRdb re-called the reads with MiXCR. Counted here are 100,000 to 150,000 distinct CDR3 sequences, approximately 13% occurring once; the ten biggest clones make up about 8.6%. Sequenced material: a population of CD138-negative cells sorted from bone marrow. The receptor set was obtained from a donor at least 40 years old with multiple myeloma.

This clonotype was observed many times. The CDR3 is CSSRTSGRTDTQYF. CDR3 in DNA: TGCAGTAGCCGGACTAGCGGCAGAACAGATACGCAGTATTTT. This chain connects TRBV20-1 to TRBJ2-3; TRBD2 agrees at 10 bases. The CDR3 runs 14 residues. V dropped 8 bases and J dropped 3; count of bases not matched to a gene: 8. CDR1 and CDR2 from the germline V gene are DFQATT and SNEGSKA (reference sequence).

This clonotype was counted ten times or more. The CDR3 DNA reads as TGCAGTGCTAGGTTTCAGGGCTACGAGCAGTACTTC. Its protein product is CSARFQGYEQYF. This sequence joins TRBV20-1 and TRBJ2-7, with D maybe TRBD1 (5 bases). CDR1 is DFQATT, CDR2 SNEGSKA, per germline (reference sequence). Deletions cut 3 bases from V and 3 bases from J, with 9 bases between. The CDR3 loop spans 12 amino acids.

The sample holds many counts of this clonotype. The rearrangement joins TRBV6-2 or TRBV6-3 to TRBJ1-1, with D perhaps TRBD1 (5 bases). Trimming took off 2 bases at V and 0 bases at J, with 7 bases between the two ends. Germline V gives CDR1 MNHEY, CDR2 SVGEGT. This CDR3 is built from 14 residues. Written as DNA, the CDR3 is TGTGCCAGCAGTTACGGGGGTGTGAACACTGAAGCTTTCTTT. It yields the protein CASSYGGVNTEAFF.

At least ten counts were recorded for this clonotype. This chain uses TRBV10-3 with TRBJ2-7; D ambiguous. The V and J ends lost 0 bases and 7 bases respectively, with 4 bases between them. Germline V gives CDR1 ENHRY, CDR2 SYGVKD. The CDR3 is made up of 11 amino acids. CDR3 residues: CAISESGEQYF. CDR3 in DNA: TGTGCCATCAGTGAGTCGGGGGAGCAGTACTTC.

With regard to this clonotype: This may be a read error: a much more frequent sequence differs by one nucleotide. The V call is TRBV10-3, the J call TRBJ2-1; weak D call: TRBD2 (6 bases). The CDR3 is made up of 13 amino acids. In germline, CDR1 is ENHRY, CDR2 SYGVKD. Between the trimmed V and J ends, which lost 7 bases and 5 bases, there was a span of 12 bases. In DNA, the CDR3 is TGTGCCATCACCGGGAGACCTGACAATGAGCAGTTCTTC. The encoded protein is CAITGRPDNEQFF.

There are many counts of this clonotype. The chain joins TRBV7-9 to TRBJ1-5; 7 nucleotides match TRBD1. Germline trimming cut 5 bases from V and 2 bases from J; bases unmatched to any gene: 3. The CDR3 is 14 residues long. The germline V gene has CDR1 SEHNR and CDR2 FQNEAQ (reference sequence). The CDR3 protein is CASSPDRGNQPQHF. The CDR3, as DNA: TGTGCCAGCAGCCCCGACAGGGGCAATCAGCCCCAGCATTTT.